One sample yielded the 12 T cell receptor beta chains listed below, sequenced in a study of blood T cell repertoires in COVID-19. The protocol was immunoSEQ multiplex PCR, while the TCRdb copy is restricted to in-frame clones and leaves out a portion. The repertoire holds some 350,000 clones, with over 75% as singletons. Input material: PBMCs or T cells enriched from blood (not recorded which). The receptors stem from a woman under 40 who had recovered from COVID-19.

This clone was found once. Other nucleotide sequences from this sample produce the same CDR3. The chain has TRBV19 and TRBJ1-1, with 10 positions matching TRBD1. Per germline, CDR1 LNHDA and CDR2 SQIVND (reference sequence). V shed 3 bases and J 3 bases; nucleotides not matched to a gene: 4. CDR3 size: 15 residues. The CDR3 sequence: CASSIRGTGDTEAFF. The CDR3 nucleotides read TGTGCCAGTAGTATTCGGGGGACAGGGGACACTGAAGCTTTCTTT.

The V call is TRBV6-5, the J call TRBJ2-5; 8 bases line up with TRBD2. This CDR3 comprises 11 residues. Germline V gene sequence: CDR1 MNHEY, CDR2 SVGAGI. The DNA of the CDR3 is TGTGGGGGACTAGTTGGGGAGACCCAGTACTTC. The encoded protein is CGGLVGETQYF.

The CDR3: CASSQARTGSYGYTF. The CDR3 bases are TGTGCCAGCAGCCAAGCTAGGACAGGGTCCTATGGCTACACCTTC. V gene TRBV4-2 combines with J gene TRBJ1-2, with TRBD1 matching over 8 bases. Trimming cost V 1 base and J 4 bases; bases outside gene matches: 5. The V gene's germline CDR1 is LGHNA and CDR2 YNFKEQ. CDR3 size: 15 residues.

The J gene is TRBJ1-1, the V gene TRBV5-5, with D unresolved. V lost 0 bases to trimming and J lost 4 bases, with 4 bases between them. The CDR3 covers 12 residues. Germline-derived CDR1 and CDR2 are SGHKS and YYEKEE (reference sequence). The DNA of the CDR3 is TGTGCCAGCAGCTTGGGGAGCACTGAAGCTTTCTTT. This translates into CASSLGSTEAFF.

J is TRBJ1-2 and V is TRBV7-2, with D unresolved. This CDR3 is built from 13 residues. The germline V gene has CDR1 SGHTA and CDR2 FQGNSA. V was trimmed by 2 bases and J by 8 bases, leaving 12 bases between them. As DNA, the CDR3 is TGTGCCAGCAGCTTACACCAGTCTGGCGGCTACACCTTC. It encodes CASSLHQSGGYTF.

This chain links TRBV18 with TRBJ1-6; TRBD1 matches 9 bases. The V and J ends lost 3 bases and 9 bases, in that order; junction bases with no gene match: 3. Germline V gives CDR1 KGHSH, CDR2 LQKENI. The CDR3 extends over 14 amino acids. CDR3 amino acids: CASSPGTGPSPLHF. The CDR3 nucleotides are TGTGCCAGCTCACCCGGGACAGGGCCTTCACCCCTCCACTTT.

The rearrangement links TRBV24-1 to TRBJ2-7; D ambiguous. Trimming pared 5 bases from V and 7 bases from J, leaving 11 bases between. Germline assignment: CDR1 KGHDR and CDR2 SFDVKD. This CDR3 region has 12 residues. CDR3 DNA: TGTGCCACCAGTGGTACAGACAAAGAGCAGTACTTC. It specifies CATSGTDKEQYF.

This clone was detected a few times. The DNA for the CDR3 is TGTGCCAGCAGCTCTGGGACAGGGGGCGCAGATACGCAGTATTTT. Residues: CASSSGTGGADTQYF. The V call is TRBV5-4, the J call TRBJ2-3; TRBD1 agrees at 12 bases. The CDR3 is made up of 15 amino acids. The junction had 3 bases not matched to a gene; V was cut back by 3 bases and J by 4 bases. Per germline, CDR1 SGHNT and CDR2 YYREEE (reference sequence).

The rearrangement links TRBV10-3 to TRBJ1-6; D is undetermined. The CDR3 loop spans 15 amino acids. Trimming removed 2 bases at V and 8 bases at J, with 13 bases between. Germline V gene data show CDR1 as ENHRY and CDR2 as SYGVKD. The CDR3 DNA reads TGTGCCATCAGTGAGGGCAGGCTCAAGGATTCACCCCTCCACTTT. It translates to CAISEGRLKDSPLHF.

V is TRBV3-1 (or the pseudogene TRBV3-2) and J is TRBJ2-5, with 7 positions matching TRBD1. Germline-derived CDR1 and CDR2 are LGHDT and YNNKEL (reference sequence). V trimming: 3 bases; J trimming: 0 bases; junction bases outside the gene matches: 4. The CDR3 runs 15 residues. CDR3 loop: CASSHPTGDQETQYF. The CDR3 DNA reads TGTGCCAGCAGCCATCCCACAGGGGACCAAGAGACCCAGTACTTC.

J is TRBJ1-2 and V is TRBV18; D is unresolved. The CDR3 spans 14 residues. Trimming cost V 1 base and J 2 bases, with 8 bases left between them. Germline CDR1 is KGHSH and CDR2 is LQKENI. The DNA for the CDR3 is TGTGCCAGCTCACCACTCCCGGGGAACTATGGCTACACCTTC. This gives the protein CASSPLPGNYGYTF.

V is TRBV5-1 and J is TRBJ1-4; 7 bases fit TRBD1. V was clipped by 0 bases and J by 0 bases; unmatched bases: 5. CDR3 length: 17 residues. CDR1 is SGHRS and CDR2 is YFSETQ in the germline V gene. CDR3 amino acids: CASSLVGQIATNEKLFF. In nucleotides, the CDR3 is TGCGCCAGCAGCTTGGTGGGACAGATTGCAACTAATGAAAAACTGTTTTTT.